One T cell receptor beta chain is described in this entry. Caucasian individuals from Russia who were healthy and aged about 6 to 100 acted as donors. The CDR3 has 15 amino acids. The V end was cut by 0 bases, the J end by 5 bases, with 13 bases between. The germline CDR1 and CDR2 sequences are SGDLS and YYNGEE. This entry is derived from a study of blood T cells in healthy people across ages. For the second PCR, which ran for about 6 to 11 cycles, a sample-barcoded 5' primer and a J-beta primer mix were used. TCRdb redid the calling of the 5' RACE reads with MiXCR, one entry per CDR3 protein. The sample has about 810,000 distinct CDR3 sequences, about 34% seen once.

The clonotype originates from a man aged 18 to 30 in good health. The chain is built from TRBV9 and TRBJ2-3; no firm D call. Sequenced: blood. The CDR3 region is CASSVEVSFIDTQYF. CDR3 bases: TGTGCCAGCAGCGTAGAAGTCAGCTTCATAGATACGCAGTATTTT.